Described below is a single T cell receptor beta chain sequence and its context. This sample is part of a study of blood T cell repertoires in COVID-19. There are 16 residues in the CDR3. Germline CDR1 is SGHRS and CDR2 is YFSETQ. Losses at the gene ends were 3 bases for V and 3 bases for J; bases not matched to a gene: 1. Adults between about 18 and 95 years of age took part from about two dozen US areas. Data came from immunoSEQ multiplex PCR; TCRdb stores just in-frame clones and leaves some out. Here the sample spans over 150,000 clones, 79% being singletons. This receptor was taken from a woman between 65 and 79 years old in a cohort exposed to, infected with or recovered from COVID-19 (not recorded which). J is TRBJ2-2 and V is TRBV5-1; 14 positions match TRBD2. The sequenced sample was PBMCs or T cells enriched from blood (not recorded which). The CDR3 is CASSSGLAGDTGELFF. The CDR3 DNA reads as TGCGCCAGCAGCTCGGGACTAGCGGGAGACACCGGGGAGCTGTTTTTT.